Shown below are 3 T cell receptor beta chains from a single sample sequenced in a study of T cells in Graves' hyperthyroidism and ophthalmopathy. Template material for amplifying TCR beta CDR3 regions consisted of RNA transcripts. The primer set for the first-round RT-PCR of the TCR CDR3 was HTBI. Via MiXCR, TCRdb re-called the multiplex PCR reads, giving one row per CDR3 protein. The repertoire consists of 340,000 or so distinct CDR3 sequences, with 21% occurring once and the leading ten covering 50%. Sequences were obtained from blood. The source of these receptors is a woman aged 50 to 60 with Graves' hyperthyroidism.

This clonotype was observed a few times. The chain couples TRBV20-1 to TRBJ2-5, with D tentatively TRBD2 (5 bases). Germline loops: CDR1 DFQATT, CDR2 SNEGSKA (reference sequence). V lost 0 bases and J 5 bases, leaving 13 bases between the germline ends. The CDR3 contains 14 residues. The CDR3 protein is CSAREGAGGETQYF. For the CDR3, the DNA is TGCAGTGCTAGAGAGGGTGCGGGCGGCGAGACCCAGTACTTC.

This clonotype was seen more than once but under ten times. V and J are TRBV20-1 and TRBJ2-3, with 15 bases identical to TRBD2. The CDR3 is 16 amino acids. Germline V gene data show CDR1 as DFQATT and CDR2 as SNEGSKA (reference sequence). Losses at the gene ends were 4 bases for V and 6 bases for J; bases not matched to a gene: 8. CDR3 nucleotides: TGCAGTGCTACCCGGACTAGCGGGGGGGCCAGGGATACGCAGTATTTT. Translation gives CSATRTSGGARDTQYF.

The J gene is TRBJ1-2, the V gene TRBV6-1; TRBD1 matches at 8 bases. Trimming removed 6 bases from V and 8 bases from J; junction bases left unmatched: 14. The CDR3 is 15 amino acids. Looked up from germline, CDR1 is MNHNS and CDR2 is SASEGT. This chain's CDR3 is CASSPRQGLVWGYTF. The CDR3 region has the DNA TGTGCCAGCAGCCCTCGACAGGGGCTGGTTTGGGGCTACACCTTC.